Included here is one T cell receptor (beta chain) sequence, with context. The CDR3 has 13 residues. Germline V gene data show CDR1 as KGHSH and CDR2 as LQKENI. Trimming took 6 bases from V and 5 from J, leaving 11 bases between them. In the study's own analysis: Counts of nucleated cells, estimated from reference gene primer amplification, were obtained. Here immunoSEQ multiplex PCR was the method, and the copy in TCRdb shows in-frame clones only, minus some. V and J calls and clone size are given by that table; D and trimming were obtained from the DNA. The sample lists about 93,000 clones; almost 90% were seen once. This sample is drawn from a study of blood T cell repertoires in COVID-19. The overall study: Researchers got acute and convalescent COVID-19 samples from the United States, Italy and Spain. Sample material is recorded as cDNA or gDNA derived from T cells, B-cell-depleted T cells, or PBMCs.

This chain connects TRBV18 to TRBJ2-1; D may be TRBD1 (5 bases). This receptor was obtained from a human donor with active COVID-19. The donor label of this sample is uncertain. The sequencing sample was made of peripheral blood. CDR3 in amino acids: CASSRTQNNEQFF. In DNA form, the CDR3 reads TGTGCCAGCTCCCGGACACAAAACAATGAGCAGTTCTTC.